This T cell receptor (beta chain) was profiled in a study of blood T cells in healthy people across ages. The CDR3 contains 14 residues. The V gene lost 1 base and the J gene lost 0 bases, with 7 bases spanning the gap. CDR1 is MGHRA, CDR2 YSYEKL, per germline. Alongside a J-beta primer mix, a sample-barcoded 5' primer served in a second PCR lasting about 7 to 12 cycles. TCRdb fed the 5' RACE reads into MiXCR, producing one record per CDR3 protein. The table shows 800,000 to 950,000 distinct CDR3 sequences, with almost 30% occurring only once. This sample was shared with a second study, whose subject was T cells of mothers and their children. According to that study: The donor cohort consisted of three healthy Caucasian mothers and their six children.

The chain has TRBV4-1 and TRBJ2-7; no reliable D call. The sequencing input was blood. The clonotype originates from a woman in her thirties or forties in good health. The CDR3, as DNA: TGCGCCAGCAGCCAAGTCCTTTTCTCCTACGAGCAGTACTTC. As protein: CASSQVLFSYEQYF.